This entry concerns a single T cell receptor (beta chain). The CDR3 covers 11 residues. Trimming shortened V by 6 bases and J by 3 bases, and 6 bases separated the two germline ends. Per the germline V gene, CDR1 is MDHEN and CDR2 is SYDVKM. This specimen comes from a study of control samples from healthy donors and cancer patients. TCRdb's copy holds only in-frame clones and misses some; the assay was immunoSEQ multiplex PCR. The sample records 150,000 to 200,000 clones, over 85% being singletons. J is TRBJ2-7 and V is TRBV28; D is uncertain. This clonotype originated in a man in his thirties or forties in good health. Sequenced material: blood. The CDR3 sequence is CASRGIYEQYF. CDR3 coding DNA: TGTGCCAGCAGGGGCATCTACGAGCAGTACTTC.